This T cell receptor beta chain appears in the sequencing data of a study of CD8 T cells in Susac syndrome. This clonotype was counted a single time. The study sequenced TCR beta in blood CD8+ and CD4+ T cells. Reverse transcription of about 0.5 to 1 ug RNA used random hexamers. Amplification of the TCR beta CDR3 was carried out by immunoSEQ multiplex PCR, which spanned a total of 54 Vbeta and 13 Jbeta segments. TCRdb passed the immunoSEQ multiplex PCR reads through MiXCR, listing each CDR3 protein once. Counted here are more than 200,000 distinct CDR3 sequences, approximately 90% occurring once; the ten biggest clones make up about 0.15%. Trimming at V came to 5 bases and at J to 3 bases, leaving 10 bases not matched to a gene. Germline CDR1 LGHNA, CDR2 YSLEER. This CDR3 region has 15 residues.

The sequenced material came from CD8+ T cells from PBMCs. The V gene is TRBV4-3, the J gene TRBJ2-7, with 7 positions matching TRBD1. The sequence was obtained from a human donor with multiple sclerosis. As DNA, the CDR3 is TGCGCCAGCAGCTACAACAGGGGCCTATTCTACGAGCAGTACTTC. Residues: CASSYNRGLFYEQYF.